Following are 29 T cell receptor beta chains from one sample sequenced in a study of T cells in Graves' hyperthyroidism and ophthalmopathy. From RNA transcripts, TCR beta CDR3 regions were amplified. Carried out on the TCR CDR3, a first-round RT-PCR used the HTBI primer set. From the multiplex PCR reads, TCRdb called clonotypes with MiXCR, one entry per CDR3 protein. The sample records 500,000 to 650,000 distinct CDR3 sequences, roughly 15% being singletons. Specimen: blood. The receptors were sampled from a middle-aged woman with Graves' hyperthyroidism.

This clonotype appeared many times. A junction end diverges from the germline sequence, so it may reflect a read error. V gene TRBV5-1 combines with J gene TRBJ1-1, with D unclear. This CDR3 contains 13 residues. CDR1 and CDR2 (germline): SGHRS, YFSETQ. This CDR3 reads CASSLTQNTEAFF. The DNA for the CDR3 is TGTGCCAGCAGCTTAACGCAGAACACTGAAGCTTTCTTT.

There are many counts of this clonotype. The chain couples TRBV5-1 to TRBJ2-7, with 11 bases fitting TRBD2. J gave up 1 base and V 4 bases, and 10 bases lay outside the gene matches. The CDR3 runs 17 residues. Looked up from germline, CDR1 is SGHRS and CDR2 is YFSETQ. Here the CDR3 reads CASSLTSTSGRSYEQYF. The CDR3, as DNA: TGCGCCAGCAGCCTCACCTCAACTAGCGGGAGATCCTACGAGCAGTACTTC.

This clonotype was seen a handful of times. The rearrangement links TRBV25-1 to TRBJ1-4; tentative D call: TRBD1 (6 bases). This CDR3 comprises 17 residues. CDR1 is MGHDK and CDR2 is SYGVNS in the germline V gene. Deletions cut 8 bases from V and 0 bases from J, with 19 bases between. CDR3 nucleotide sequence: TGTGCCAGCCTTGGGGGCCGGGAACTGGCAACTAATGAAAAACTGTTTTTT. Translated, it gives CASLGGRELATNEKLFF.

At least ten counts were recorded for this clonotype. The genes are TRBV6-1 and TRBJ1-1; no definite D call. The CDR3 is 13 residues long. Germline loops: CDR1 MNHNS, CDR2 SASEGT. V was clipped by 7 bases and J by 5 bases, with 14 bases between them. CDR3 nucleotide sequence: TGTGCCAGCAACCTAAGGGTTGGGACTGAAGCTTTCTTT. Translating gives CASNLRVGTEAFF.

This clonotype was found many times. The CDR3 is CATSEQGIQPQHF. The CDR3 DNA follows: TGTGCCACCAGTGAACAGGGGATTCAGCCCCAGCATTTT. The V call is TRBV24-1, the J call TRBJ1-5; 7 bases are a match to TRBD1. J lost 6 bases, V lost 4 bases, and 2 bases had no gene match. The CDR3 spans 13 residues. Germline assignment: CDR1 KGHDR and CDR2 SFDVKD.

Many counts were recorded for this clonotype. The chain is built from TRBV10-3 and TRBJ2-3; no firm D call. The CDR3 contains 15 residues. V dropped 0 bases and J dropped 6 bases, with 13 bases sitting between them. The V gene's germline CDR1 is ENHRY and CDR2 SYGVKD. In DNA form, the CDR3 reads TGTGCCATCAGTGAGTCGGTTAGGCTCGGGGATACGCAGTATTTT. It encodes CAISESVRLGDTQYF.

Details on this clonotype: Likely a read error: the CDR3 ends without its conserved phenylalanine or tryptophan. V usage is TRBV9 and J usage is TRBJ2-1, with 9 bases aligning to TRBD2. Looked up from germline, CDR1 is SGDLS and CDR2 is YYNGEE. Trimming took 4 bases from V and 6 from J; bases not matched to a gene: 11. The CDR3 has 16 amino acids. Here the CDR3 DNA reads TGTGCCAGCAGCAGCTCGGGTAGCGGGAGTGTCAATGAGCAGTTCATC. This sequence encodes CASSSSGSGSVNEQFI.

This clonotype has at least ten counts. The chain recombines TRBV6-5 with TRBJ2-4; TRBD1 matches 8 bases. V shed 0 bases, J shed 7 bases, and the junction held 5 bases outside the gene matches. Germline values: CDR1 MNHEY, CDR2 SVGAGI. The CDR3 extends over 15 amino acids. The CDR3 spells CASSYSTGEGNIQYF. The CDR3 DNA follows: TGTGCCAGCAGTTACTCGACAGGGGAAGGGAACATTCAGTACTTC.

This clonotype was seen repeatedly, ten times or more. V usage is TRBV29-1 and J usage is TRBJ2-5; no clear D. V lost 1 base and J 4 bases, leaving 19 bases between the germline ends. The CDR3 is made up of 16 amino acids. Germline lookup yields CDR1 SQVTM and CDR2 ANQGSEA. CDR3 nucleotide sequence: TGCAGCGTTGAAGTAGGGTCAACCGCTTTCCTAGAGACCCAGTACTTC. Translating gives CSVEVGSTAFLETQYF.

In this sample, this clonotype turned up many times. V usage is TRBV29-1 and J usage is TRBJ2-1; D gene ambiguous. CDR3 size: 13 residues. V lost 3 bases and J lost 6, with 12 bases in between. Germline CDR1 reads SQVTM; CDR2 reads ANQGSEA. CDR3 protein: CSVDWTLGNEQFF. DNA of the CDR3: TGCAGCGTTGATTGGACGCTCGGCAATGAGCAGTTCTTC.

Only one count was recorded for this clonotype. Sequence at one end of the junction differs from germline and may be a read error. The chain is built from TRBV12-3 or TRBV12-4 and TRBJ2-1; 9 nucleotides agree with TRBD1. The CDR3 consists of 16 residues. CDR3 protein: CASSYQGTGSYNGQFF. CDR3 nucleotide sequence: TGTGCCAGCAGTTACCAGGGGACAGGGTCGTACAATGGGCAGTTCTTC.

The sample holds many counts of this clonotype. One junction end disagrees with the germline gene, perhaps due to a read error. This chain connects TRBV7-2 to TRBJ2-1; no clear D. This CDR3 comprises 12 residues. Germline CDR1 and CDR2: SGHTA and FQGNSA. The CDR3 bases are TGTGCCAGCACCACCTCCTACAATGGGCAGTTCTTC. It codes for CASTTSYNGQFF. Based on the CDR3 plus reference TRBV7-2 and TRBJ2-1, the full variable domain is GAGVSQSPSNKVTEKGKDVELRCDPISGHTALYWYRQSLGQGLEFLIYFQGNSAPDKSGLPSDRFSAERTGGSVSTLTIQRTQQEDSAVYLCASTTSYNGQFFGPGTRLTVL.

The chain couples TRBV19 to TRBJ2-7, with D unclear. Trimming took 3 bases from V and 2 from J, leaving 5 bases between them. Germline V gene data show CDR1 as LNHDA and CDR2 as SQIVND (reference sequence). This CDR3 region has 12 residues. The DNA for the CDR3 is TGTGCCAGTAGTATCTCAGCCTACGAGCAGTACTTC. This sequence encodes CASSISAYEQYF. Looking up the rest from reference TRBV19 and TRBJ2-7 gives the full variable domain: DGGITQSPKYLFRKEGQNVTLSCEQNLNHDAMYWYRQDPGQGLRLIYYSQIVNDFQKGDIAEGYSVSREKKESFPLTVTSAQKNPTAFYLCASSISAYEQYFGPGTRLTVT.

This clonotype was seen ten or more times. The CDR3 DNA follows: TGTGCCAGCTCACCAGGAGTCAGGGGGCGCGATTGCGAGCAGTACTTC. The encoded protein is CASSPGVRGRDCEQYF. This chain connects TRBV18 to TRBJ2-7; 8 bases line up with TRBD1. CDR1 and CDR2 (germline): KGHSH, LQKENI. Unmatched junction bases numbered 12, after V lost 2 bases and J lost 6 bases. The CDR3 is 16 residues long. Combining the CDR3 with reference TRBV18 and TRBJ2-7 gives the whole variable domain NAGVMQNPRHLVRRRGQEARLRCSPMKGHSHVYWYRQLPEEGLKFMVYLQKENIIDESGMPKERFSAEFPKEGPSILRIQQVVRGDSAAYFCASSPGVRGRDCEQYFGPGTRLTVT.

This clonotype showed up many times. This chain uses TRBV15 with TRBJ2-1; TRBD1 is a possible D gene (5 bases). Per germline, CDR1 LNHNV and CDR2 YYDKDF (reference sequence). Trimming left V 3 bases short and J 8 bases short, with 14 bases between. There are 14 residues in the CDR3. The CDR3 spells CATSSILGRDEQFF. CDR3 coding DNA: TGTGCCACCAGCAGTATCTTGGGGCGCGATGAGCAGTTCTTC.

In its sample, this clonotype was seen many times. The chain has TRBV20-1 and TRBJ2-7; 8 nucleotides line up with TRBD1. V gave up 4 bases and J gave up 4 bases; unmatched junction bases: 9. This CDR3 has 14 amino acids. CDR1 and CDR2 from the germline V gene are DFQATT and SNEGSKA (reference sequence). In DNA form, the CDR3 reads TGCAGTGCTACACTTACAGGGGGTCGGTACGAGCAGTACTTC. Its protein product is CSATLTGGRYEQYF.

This rearrangement joins TRBV28 to TRBJ1-2, with D possibly being TRBD1 (5 bases). The V gene's germline CDR1 is MDHEN and CDR2 SYDVKM. V was pared by 1 base and J by 8 bases, with 14 bases between. The CDR3 has 14 amino acids. The CDR3 sequence is CASSLSRGKGGYTF. CDR3 nucleotide sequence: TGTGCCAGCAGTTTATCCCGGGGGAAGGGAGGCTACACCTTC.

This clonotype appeared many times. The V gene is TRBV5-1, the J gene TRBJ2-3; 8 nucleotides agree with TRBD1. J gave up 0 bases and V 4 bases, and 4 bases lay outside the gene matches. In germline, CDR1 is SGHRS, CDR2 YFSETQ. The CDR3 contains 15 residues. This chain's CDR3 is CASSEDRVSTDTQYF. In DNA, the CDR3 is TGCGCCAGCAGCGAGGACAGGGTGAGCACAGATACGCAGTATTTT. Full variable domain (missing parts from reference TRBV5-1 and TRBJ2-3): KAGVTQTPRYLIKTRGQQVTLSCSPISGHRSVSWYQQTPGQGLQFLFEYFSETQRNKGNFPGRFSGRQFSNSRSEMNVSTLELGDSALYLCASSEDRVSTDTQYFGPGTRLTVL.

With regard to this clonotype: A much larger clone sits a single nucleotide away, making a read error possible. The rearrangement links TRBV3-1 to TRBJ1-4; no clear D gene. This CDR3 has 13 residues. CDR1 LGHDT and CDR2 YNNKEL come from the germline V gene (reference sequence). Trimming left V 0 bases short and J 7 bases short, with 6 bases between. CDR3 loop: CASSQEATEKLFF. The CDR3 DNA reads as TGTGCCAGCAGCCAAGAGGCTACTGAAAAACTGTTTTTT.

V usage is TRBV12-3 or TRBV12-4 and J usage is TRBJ2-1; TRBD2 aligns across 11 bases. The ends lost 6 bases at V and 4 bases at J; junction bases unmatched: 5. The CDR3 length is 15 residues. The CDR3 here is CASSRLAGPYNEQFF. In DNA form, the CDR3 reads TGTGCCAGCAGCCGACTAGCGGGGCCGTACAATGAGCAGTTCTTC.

This clonotype has at least ten counts. The junction departs from the called germline gene at one end, perhaps through a read error. This chain joins TRBV6-1 and TRBJ2-3; D ambiguous. CDR1 and CDR2 from the germline V gene are MNHNS and SASEGT. CDR3 length: 14 residues. Here the CDR3 DNA reads TGTGCCAACAGTGTTGGCTCCCCCGCAGATACGCAGTATTTT. Protein: CANSVGSPADTQYF.

This clonotype was counted once. This chain uses TRBV7-2 with TRBJ1-1; no firm D call. CDR1 SGHTA and CDR2 FQGNSA come from the germline V gene. The CDR3 spans 13 residues. The germline V and J ends were trimmed by 4 bases and 5 bases, with 11 bases remaining between them. The CDR3 DNA is TGTACCAGCAGCTCCCGTATAGTGACTGAAGCTTTCTTT. This translates into CTSSSRIVTEAFF.

This rearrangement joins TRBV20-1 to TRBJ2-2; 10 nucleotides match TRBD2. With V trimmed by 2 bases and J by 5 bases, 14 bases remained unmatched. There are 18 residues in the CDR3. Germline CDR1 is DFQATT and CDR2 is SNEGSKA (reference sequence). CDR3 in DNA: TGCAGTGCTAGACCGCGGGGAGCTAGCGGGAGCCTAACCGGGGAGCTGTTTTTT. This translates into CSARPRGASGSLTGELFF.

This clonotype was counted ten times or more. The chain couples TRBV11-2 to TRBJ2-7, with TRBD1 matching 11 bases. V was pared by 2 bases and J by 4 bases, with 4 bases of the junction left unmatched. The CDR3 spans 15 residues. The germline gives CDR1 SGHAT, CDR2 FQNNGV. For the CDR3, the DNA is TGTGCCAGCAGCTTACCGGACAGGGGGCGGTACGAGCAGTACTTC. It is translated as CASSLPDRGRYEQYF. Together with reference TRBV11-2 and TRBJ2-7, the CDR3 gives the full variable domain: EAGVAQSPRYKIIEKRQSVAFWCNPISGHATLYWYQQILGQGPKLLIQFQNNGVVDDSQLPKDRFSAERLKGVDSTLKIQPAKLEDSAVYLCASSLPDRGRYEQYFGPGTRLTVT.

In its sample, this clonotype was seen many times. V gene TRBV30 combines with J gene TRBJ1-5; D perhaps matches TRBD1 (5 bases). V was clipped by 1 base and J by 6 bases, with 10 bases between them. The CDR3 sequence is 13 residues long. Germline assignment: CDR1 GTSNPN and CDR2 SVGIG (reference sequence). Written as DNA, the CDR3 is TGTGCCTGGAGTGGGCAGGGTTCTCAGCCCCAGCATTTT. It codes for CAWSGQGSQPQHF.

As regards this clonotype: A much larger clone differs from this one at a single base, so this may be a read error. The rearrangement links TRBV12-5 to TRBJ1-1; D unclear. The CDR3 sequence is 17 residues long. Germline CDR1 LGHNT, CDR2 FRNRAP. Trimming pared 3 bases from V and 3 bases from J, leaving 20 bases between. CDR3 sequence: CASGLDYPQKLDTEAFF. DNA of the CDR3: TGTGCTAGTGGTTTAGATTACCCTCAGAAACTGGACACTGAAGCTTTCTTT. Full variable domain (outside the CDR3, taken from reference TRBV12-5 and TRBJ1-1): DARVTQTPRHKVTEMGQEVTMRCQPILGHNTVFWYRQTMMQGLELLAYFRNRAPLDDSGMPKDRFSAEMPDATLATLKIQPSEPRDSAVYFCASGLDYPQKLDTEAFFGQGTRLTVV.

The chain is built from TRBV28 and TRBJ2-7, with TRBD1 as a possible D gene (6 bases). Per the germline V gene, CDR1 is MDHEN and CDR2 is SYDVKM. There are 16 residues in the CDR3. V lost 5 bases to trimming and J lost 0 bases, with 17 bases between them. CDR3: CASSGYRESFSYEQYF. As DNA, the CDR3 is TGTGCCAGCAGTGGATACAGGGAGTCTTTCTCCTACGAGCAGTACTTC.

The rearrangement joins TRBV7-9 to TRBJ2-3; a possible D gene is TRBD2 (6 bases). Per the germline V gene, CDR1 is SEHNR and CDR2 is FQNEAQ (reference sequence). V lost 1 base to trimming and J lost 1 base, with 12 bases between them. The CDR3 sequence is 16 residues long. CDR3 nucleotides: TGTGCCAGCAGCTTAGTAGTATGGGGGGGCACAGATACGCAGTATTTT. Translation gives CASSLVVWGGTDTQYF.

V gene TRBV15 combines with J gene TRBJ2-5; D perhaps matches TRBD2 (6 bases). This CDR3 comprises 18 residues. Germline V gives CDR1 LNHNV, CDR2 YYDKDF (reference sequence). Trimming cost V 0 bases and J 5 bases, with 22 bases left between them. The CDR3 DNA follows: TGTGCCACCAGCAGAGATGGGCGGGACTCACCACCGCGGGAGACCCAGTACTTC. This codes for CATSRDGRDSPPRETQYF.